The 27 T cell receptor beta chains listed next were all sequenced from one sample in a study of cytomegalovirus exposure and HLA in healthy donors. With 60 Vbeta and 13 Jbeta primers, the PCR was carried out. Only in-frame clones appear in the TCRdb table, and some are missing; sequencing was by immunoSEQ multiplex PCR. The profile covers roughly 100,000 clones, with 13% to 15% appearing a single time and about 0.79% taken by the ten largest. Sequencing was done on a sample of PBMCs. The source is a female donor in good health and CMV-seronegative.

The chain links TRBV2 to TRBJ2-7; 9 positions match TRBD1. V shed 5 bases, J shed 2 bases, and the junction held 13 bases outside the gene matches. The CDR3 covers 17 residues. Germline V gives CDR1 SNHLY, CDR2 FYNNEI. CDR3 in amino acids: CASSPGTGKGTTYEQYF. CDR3 coding DNA: TGTGCCAGCAGTCCCGGGACAGGGAAGGGCACAACCTACGAGCAGTACTTC. Complete variable domain (other parts from reference TRBV2 and TRBJ2-7): EPEVTQTPSHQVTQMGQEVILRCVPISNHLYFYWYRQILGQKVEFLVSFYNNEISEKSEIFDDQFSVERPDGSNFTLKIRSTKLEDSAMYFCASSPGTGKGTTYEQYFGPGTRLTVT.

The rearrangement joins TRBV25-1 to TRBJ2-2; a weak D match, TRBD1 (6 bases). The germline V gene has CDR1 MGHDK and CDR2 SYGVNS. V dropped 8 bases and J dropped 0 bases, with 10 bases sitting between them. The CDR3 extends over 14 amino acids. CDR3 sequence (DNA): TGTGCCAGCGTGGGGGCAGCGAACACCGGGGAGCTGTTTTTT. Translation: CASVGAANTGELFF. Full variable domain (outside the CDR3, taken from reference TRBV25-1 and TRBJ2-2): EADIYQTPRYLVIGTGKKITLECSQTMGHDKMYWYQQDPGMELHLIHYSYGVNSTEKGDLSSESTVSRIRTEHFPLTLESARPSHTSQYLCASVGAANTGELFFGEGSRLTVL.

The sample holds a few counts of this clone. Other DNA sequences in this sample translate to the same CDR3. The chain links TRBV5-1 to TRBJ2-3, with TRBD2 matching over 9 bases. Germline V gene data show CDR1 as SGHRS and CDR2 as YFSETQ. Trimming took 0 bases from V and 6 from J; bases not matched to a gene: 5. The CDR3 runs to 15 residues. The CDR3 protein is CASSLVSGGSDTQYF. The DNA for the CDR3 is TGCGCCAGCAGCTTGGTAAGCGGGGGGAGCGATACGCAGTATTTT.

J is TRBJ1-5 and V is TRBV9, with a tentative D call TRBD1 (5 bases). This CDR3 has 15 residues. Trimming took 1 base from V and 7 from J, leaving 15 bases between them. The germline V gene encodes CDR1 SGDLS and CDR2 YYNGEE. The chain's CDR3 is CASSVSSSGNQPQHF. The CDR3 nucleotides are TGTGCCAGCAGCGTAAGTTCATCAGGGAACCAGCCCCAGCATTTT.

V and J are TRBV30 and TRBJ1-6; TRBD1 aligns across 10 bases. J gave up 11 bases and V 3 bases, and 4 bases lay outside the gene matches. CDR1 GTSNPN and CDR2 SVGIG come from the germline V gene (reference sequence). CDR3 length equals 13 residues. CDR3 region: CAWRPGQGTPLHF. As DNA, the CDR3 is TGTGCCTGGAGACCGGGACAGGGGACACCCCTCCACTTT.

The chain is built from TRBV20-1 and TRBJ2-7; D not certain. The CDR3 runs to 11 residues. V gave up 2 bases and J gave up 3 bases, with 5 bases separating them. The V gene's germline CDR1 is DFQATT and CDR2 SNEGSKA (reference sequence). This chain's CDR3 is CSARRGYEQYF. The CDR3 bases are TGCAGTGCTAGACGAGGCTACGAGCAGTACTTC.

This clone was seen a handful of times. This sequence joins TRBV2 and TRBJ1-1; 7 bases are shared with TRBD1. The CDR3 has 14 amino acids. The germline V gene encodes CDR1 SNHLY and CDR2 FYNNEI. V was pared by 6 bases and J by 4 bases, with 8 bases of the junction left unmatched. The DNA for the CDR3 is TGTGCCAGCAGCTCGACAGGGTCGGGCACTGAAGCTTTCTTT. Translated, it gives CASSSTGSGTEAFF. Supplemented by reference TRBV2 and TRBJ1-1, the full variable domain reads EPEVTQTPSHQVTQMGQEVILRCVPISNHLYFYWYRQILGQKVEFLVSFYNNEISEKSEIFDDQFSVERPDGSNFTLKIRSTKLEDSAMYFCASSSTGSGTEAFFGQGTRLTVV.

This clone appeared a few times. The chain recombines TRBV11-2 with TRBJ2-5, with 7 bases lining up with TRBD1. The ends lost 3 bases at V and 4 bases at J; junction bases unmatched: 5. Germline values: CDR1 SGHAT, CDR2 FQNNGV. The CDR3 is 14 residues long. The CDR3 protein is CASSFQGGGETQYF. DNA of the CDR3: TGTGCCAGCAGCTTTCAAGGGGGCGGAGAGACCCAGTACTTC.

The rearrangement uses TRBV2 and TRBJ2-3; TRBD2 matches 10 bases. The CDR3 has 15 amino acids. The junction had 1 base not matched to a gene; V was cut back by 4 bases and J by 0 bases. Germline assignment: CDR1 SNHLY and CDR2 FYNNEI. CDR3 sequence (DNA): TGTGCCAGCAGTGTTAGCGGGGGGAGCACAGATACGCAGTATTTT. Its protein is CASSVSGGSTDTQYF.

V and J are TRBV2 and TRBJ1-6; 10 bases map to TRBD1. Losses at the gene ends were 6 bases for V and 13 bases for J; bases not matched to a gene: 15. The CDR3 totals 16 residues. Germline V gives CDR1 SNHLY, CDR2 FYNNEI. The CDR3 sequence: CASSGLFPGQGLPLHF. The CDR3, as DNA: TGTGCCAGCAGCGGACTCTTCCCGGGACAGGGGCTCCCCCTCCACTTT.

Turning to this clone: A read error may produce the germline difference seen at one junction end. This chain connects TRBV29-1 to TRBJ2-2, with D perhaps matching TRBD2 (7 bases). The germline gives CDR1 SQVTM, CDR2 ANQGSEA. The CDR3 sequence is 17 residues long. CDR3 DNA: TGCAGCGTTGAGTTACGAACGGGGGGCGTGAACTCCGGGGAGCTGTTTTTT. Its translation is CSVELRTGGVNSGELFF.

This clone showed up just a few times. The chain couples TRBV30 to TRBJ2-7, with unresolved D. Looked up from germline, CDR1 is GTSNPN and CDR2 is SVGIG (reference sequence). The CDR3 has 11 amino acids. The V end lost 0 bases, the J end lost 5 bases, and 5 bases lay between the germline ends. CDR3 sequence reads: CAWSVLDEQYF. CDR3 sequence (DNA): TGTGCCTGGAGTGTACTCGACGAGCAGTACTTC.

The chain joins TRBV29-1 to TRBJ1-4, with D uncertain. Germline CDR1 SQVTM, CDR2 ANQGSEA. CDR3 length: 15 residues. V lost 0 bases to trimming and J lost 10 bases, with 18 bases between them. As DNA, the CDR3 is TGCAGCGTTGAAGATACCGGGAAGGCCCTGGGAAAACTGTTTTTT. This encodes CSVEDTGKALGKLFF. Filled out from reference TRBV29-1 and TRBJ1-4, the complete variable domain reads SAVISQKPSRDICQRGTSLTIQCQVDSQVTMMFWYRQQPGQSLTLIATANQGSEATYESGFVIDKFPISRPNLTFSTLTVSNMSPEDSSIYLCSVEDTGKALGKLFFGSGTQLSVL.

The chain links TRBV27 to TRBJ1-5; TRBD1 matches at 8 bases. Germline CDR1 MNHEY, CDR2 SMNVEV (reference sequence). CDR3 length: 15 residues. Trimming removed 3 bases from V and 6 bases from J; junction bases left unmatched: 7. CDR3 bases: TGTGCCAGCAGTTTGGGAGGACAGGGTCCTCAGCCCCAGCATTTT. Its translation is CASSLGGQGPQPQHF.

The genes are TRBV25-1 and TRBJ2-2, with TRBD1 identical over 9 bases. This CDR3 region has 15 residues. The V segment lost 6 bases and the J segment 6 bases; nucleotides outside the gene matches: 8. Germline CDR1 MGHDK, CDR2 SYGVNS. CDR3 bases: TGTGCCAGCAGCTTCCGGGACAGGGACGCCGGGGAGCTGTTTTTT. It codes for CASSFRDRDAGELFF.

J is TRBJ1-6 and V is TRBV19; TRBD1 matches at 10 bases. The CDR3 length is 15 residues. J was trimmed by 10 bases and V by 6 bases; bases with no gene match: 9. CDR1 and CDR2 from the germline V gene are LNHDA and SQIVND (reference sequence). The CDR3 DNA reads TGTGCCAGTAGCACGGACAGGGGGTCCGACTCACCCCTCCACTTT. As protein: CASSTDRGSDSPLHF.

In this sample, this clone turned up a few times. The chain combines TRBV11-2 with TRBJ2-3; D perhaps matches TRBD2 (6 bases). V lost 1 base and J 3 bases, leaving 11 bases between the germline ends. From germline, CDR1 is SGHAT and CDR2 FQNNGV. This CDR3 contains 15 residues. CDR3 sequence reads: CASSLGTGLTDTQYF. The CDR3 coding sequence is TGTGCCAGCAGCTTAGGTACAGGACTAACAGATACGCAGTATTTT.

The CDR3 loop is CASSLQETNYGYTF. CDR3 coding DNA: TGTGCCAGCAGCCTACAGGAGACTAACTATGGCTACACCTTC. This chain links TRBV6-5 with TRBJ1-2, with TRBD1 as a possible D gene (5 bases). Trimming left V 6 bases short and J 0 bases short, with 11 bases between. This CDR3 spans 14 amino acids. Looked up from germline, CDR1 is MNHEY and CDR2 is SVGAGI.

The chain joins TRBV7-9 to TRBJ1-5; TRBD1 agrees at 11 bases. Germline CDR1 and CDR2: SEHNR and FQNEAQ (reference sequence). The CDR3 extends over 15 amino acids. The V and J ends lost 3 bases and 6 bases, in that order; junction bases with no gene match: 4. CDR3 loop: CASSLGTGGSQPQHF. Here the CDR3 DNA reads TGTGCCAGCAGCTTGGGGACAGGGGGTAGTCAGCCCCAGCATTTT.

The chain recombines TRBV7-9 with TRBJ2-7; 13 bases agree with TRBD2. The CDR3 runs 16 residues. Germline values: CDR1 SEHNR, CDR2 FQNEAQ (reference sequence). Trimming at V came to 3 bases and at J to 6 bases, leaving 8 bases not matched to a gene. The CDR3 bases are TGTGCCAGCAGCTTTTTTACTAGCGGGAGGGCCTCCGAGCAGTACTTC. Residues: CASSFFTSGRASEQYF.

The sample holds a few counts of this clone. The rearrangement uses TRBV19 and TRBJ2-1; 13 bases align to TRBD2. V lost 7 bases and J lost 8; bases outside the gene matches: 8. CDR1 and CDR2 from the germline V gene are LNHDA and SQIVND (reference sequence). CDR3 length equals 15 residues. In DNA, the CDR3 is TGTGCCAGTATGGGGGGGACTAGCGGGATTTATGAGCAGTTCTTC. Amino acids: CASMGGTSGIYEQFF.

This clone has a handful of counts. The genes are TRBV4-3 and TRBJ2-7, with D perhaps matching TRBD1 (5 bases). The V end lost 0 bases, the J end lost 2 bases, and 11 bases lay between the germline ends. This CDR3 has 15 residues. Per the germline V gene, CDR1 is LGHNA and CDR2 is YSLEER. Here the CDR3 reads CASSQDYRTPYEQYF. The CDR3 DNA follows: TGCGCCAGCAGCCAAGATTACAGGACCCCCTACGAGCAGTACTTC.

This clone has only a few counts. The chain has TRBV30 and TRBJ1-5; D unresolved. Germline V gives CDR1 GTSNPN, CDR2 SVGIG (reference sequence). CDR3 size: 15 residues. Trimming removed 0 bases from V and 3 bases from J, with 12 bases in between. The CDR3 loop reads CAWSVRQDYNQPQHF. In nucleotides, the CDR3 is TGTGCCTGGAGTGTACGGCAGGACTACAATCAGCCCCAGCATTTT.

The chain has TRBV5-1 and TRBJ1-1; 7 bases fit TRBD1. Germline values: CDR1 SGHRS, CDR2 YFSETQ. The junction had 4 bases not matched to a gene; V was cut back by 1 base and J by 1 base. CDR3 size: 15 residues. The CDR3 coding sequence is TGCGCCAGCAGCTTGTCGGGACAGAAGAACACTGAAGCTTTCTTT. Translating gives CASSLSGQKNTEAFF. Full variable domain (remainder filled in from reference TRBV5-1 and TRBJ1-1): KAGVTQTPRYLIKTRGQQVTLSCSPISGHRSVSWYQQTPGQGLQFLFEYFSETQRNKGNFPGRFSGRQFSNSRSEMNVSTLELGDSALYLCASSLSGQKNTEAFFGQGTRLTVV.

This clone was found a few times. This chain links TRBV30 with TRBJ1-6, with 8 bases fitting TRBD1. The trim removed 1 base at V and 8 bases at J, leaving 7 bases unmatched. Per the germline V gene, CDR1 is GTSNPN and CDR2 is SVGIG (reference sequence). This CDR3 region has 15 residues. DNA of the CDR3: TGTGCCTGGAGTGCCCGCCCACAGGGGGATTCACCCCTCCACTTT. It specifies CAWSARPQGDSPLHF.

The chain uses TRBV14 and TRBJ2-7; TRBD1 matches at 11 bases. V was pared by 4 bases and J by 4 bases, with 3 bases of the junction left unmatched. The CDR3 contains 14 residues. Per the germline V gene, CDR1 is SGHDN and CDR2 is FVKESK. CDR3 protein: CASSPGDRGYEQYF. Here the CDR3 DNA reads TGTGCCAGCAGCCCCGGGGACAGGGGGTACGAGCAGTACTTC. Combining the CDR3 with reference TRBV14 and TRBJ2-7 gives the whole variable domain EAGVTQFPSHSVIEKGQTVTLRCDPISGHDNLYWYRRVMGKEIKFLLHFVKESKQDESGMPNNRFLAERTGGTYSTLKVQPAELEDSGVYFCASSPGDRGYEQYFGPGTRLTVT.

The sample holds a few counts of this clone. V and J are TRBV30 and TRBJ2-1, with D tentatively TRBD2 (6 bases). The CDR3 is 15 amino acids. V lost 5 bases to trimming and J lost 8 bases, with 22 bases between them. CDR1 GTSNPN and CDR2 SVGIG come from the germline V gene (reference sequence). CDR3 DNA: TGTGCCTGGGCCCCTGGGGTAGCGGCTACTCATGAGCAGTTCTTC. Its protein product is CAWAPGVAATHEQFF.